One and the same sample provided the 22 T cell receptor beta chains below, sequenced in a study of shared clonotypes between healthy human individuals. TCRdb keeps only in-frame clones here, not all; method: immunoSEQ multiplex PCR. The sample has about 480,000 clones; roughly 79% are singletons. What was sequenced was PBMCs. The receptors here all came from a woman aged 35 to 49 in good health. Some clones in this sample may be carry-over from other donors' samples.

This clone came up once. The sample holds other DNA sequences that translate to the same CDR3. The chain uses TRBV4-2 and TRBJ2-5; TRBD2 matches at 7 bases. This CDR3 spans 14 amino acids. Losses at the gene ends were 1 base for V and 4 bases for J; bases not matched to a gene: 3. The V gene's germline CDR1 is LGHNA and CDR2 YNFKEQ. CDR3 coding DNA: TGTGCCAGCAGCCAAGGGACTAGGGGAGAGACCCAGTACTTC. As protein: CASSQGTRGETQYF.

The chain combines TRBV7-2 with TRBJ1-4, with a tentative D call TRBD1 (5 bases). Trimming removed 5 bases at V and 7 bases at J, with 14 bases between. Germline lookup yields CDR1 SGHTA and CDR2 FQGNSA. The CDR3 consists of 14 residues. The CDR3 bases are TGTGCCAGCAGCGCAAGGGGTGGACGTGAAAAACTGTTTTTT. It codes for CASSARGGREKLFF.

This chain links TRBV6-5 with TRBJ2-5, with 7 positions matching TRBD2. CDR1 and CDR2 from the germline V gene are MNHEY and SVGAGI. With V trimmed by 3 bases and J by 2 bases, 3 bases remained unmatched. The CDR3 spans 14 residues. The chain's CDR3 is CASSYPGRQETQYF. CDR3 nucleotide sequence: TGTGCCAGCAGTTATCCCGGGAGGCAAGAGACCCAGTACTTC.

V is TRBV7-8 and J is TRBJ2-7; 11 nucleotides line up with TRBD2. With 2 bases clipped from V and 7 bases from J, the junction kept 4 bases outside the gene matches. CDR1 SGHVS and CDR2 FQNEAQ come from the germline V gene. This CDR3 contains 14 residues. The CDR3, as DNA: TGTGCCAGCAGCTTATCTAGCGGGAGGCATGAGCAGTACTTC. Amino acid sequence: CASSLSSGRHEQYF.

This sequence joins TRBV4-3 and TRBJ2-3, with D perhaps matching TRBD1 (6 bases). Germline lookup yields CDR1 LGHNA and CDR2 YSLEER. This CDR3 has 18 amino acids. Trimming took 1 base from V and 4 from J, leaving 21 bases between them. Here the CDR3 DNA reads TGCGCCAGCAGCCAAGTCCTAAAACAGGGTATTCGCGCAGATACGCAGTATTTT. Its translation is CASSQVLKQGIRADTQYF.

J is TRBJ1-1 and V is TRBV7-9, with 9 bases aligning to TRBD1. This CDR3 is 14 amino acids long. Germline-derived CDR1 and CDR2 are SEHNR and FQNEAQ (reference sequence). Trimming cost V 3 bases and J 5 bases; bases outside gene matches: 4. CDR3 in DNA: TGTGCCAGCAGCTTGGGACAGGGATCTACTGAAGCTTTCTTT. This gives the protein CASSLGQGSTEAFF.

This clone was counted a few times. In DNA form, the CDR3 reads TGTGCCAGCAGTTTGTGGGGCGGAGGTGAGCAGTTCTTC. Translating gives CASSLWGGGEQFF. This chain links TRBV28 with TRBJ2-1; D is tentatively TRBD1 or TRBD2 (5 bases each). Trimming took off 3 bases at V and 9 bases at J, with 12 bases between the two ends. Germline V lookup: CDR1 MDHEN, CDR2 SYDVKM. The CDR3 extends over 13 amino acids.

V and J are TRBV28 and TRBJ2-3, with TRBD2 matching over 7 bases. The J segment lost 8 bases and the V segment lost 6 bases, leaving 17 bases of the junction unmatched. The CDR3 is made up of 16 amino acids. Looked up from germline, CDR1 is MDHEN and CDR2 is SYDVKM. In DNA, the CDR3 is TGTGCCAGCAGCCCCAGGCAGGGCGGGAGTAGAGGTACGCAGTATTTT. Encoded protein: CASSPRQGGSRGTQYF. Based on the CDR3 plus reference TRBV28 and TRBJ2-3, the full variable domain is DVKVTQSSRYLVKRTGEKVFLECVQDMDHENMFWYRQDPGLGLRLIYFSYDVKMKEKGDIPEGYSVSREKKERFSLILESASTNQTSMYLCASSPRQGGSRGTQYFGPGTRLTVL.

This clone is a singleton in its sample. V usage is TRBV21-1 and J usage is TRBJ1-2. TRBV21-1 is designated a pseudogene. The CDR3 totals 13 residues. CDR3 in DNA: TGTGCCAGCAGTTTCAGCGCCGACTATGGCTACACCTTC. It encodes CASSFSADYGYTF.

The gene calls are TRBV7-9 and TRBJ2-1; 8 bases map to TRBD1. Germline V lookup: CDR1 SEHNR, CDR2 FQNEAQ (reference sequence). The CDR3 has 15 amino acids. The trim removed 5 bases at V and 4 bases at J, leaving 7 bases unmatched. The CDR3 here is CASSASWDRYNEQFF. The DNA for the CDR3 is TGTGCCAGCAGCGCGTCATGGGACAGGTACAATGAGCAGTTCTTC.

The genes are TRBV2 and TRBJ2-3, with unresolved D. Germline values: CDR1 SNHLY, CDR2 FYNNEI. V lost 7 bases, J lost 1 base, and 15 bases lay in between. The CDR3 is made up of 15 amino acids. The CDR3 DNA follows: TGTGCCAGCACCGGCCTGGGTGTCGGCACAGATACGCAGTATTTT. Its protein is CASTGLGVGTDTQYF.

V is TRBV7-8 and J is TRBJ1-5, with 8 bases fitting TRBD1. Trimming removed 4 bases from V and 5 bases from J; junction bases left unmatched: 7. Germline CDR1 reads SGHVS; CDR2 reads FQNEAQ. The CDR3 runs 15 residues. Written as DNA, the CDR3 is TGTGCCAGCAGCTCGGGGACAGGCGGCGATCAGCCCCAGCATTTT. It yields the protein CASSSGTGGDQPQHF. Together with reference TRBV7-8 and TRBJ1-5, the CDR3 gives the full variable domain: GAGVSQSPRYKVAKRGQDVALRCDPISGHVSLFWYQQALGQGPEFLTYFQNEAQLDKSGLPSDRFFAERPEGSVSTLKIQRTQQEDSAVYLCASSSGTGGDQPQHFGDGTRLSIL.

For the CDR3, the DNA is TGCAGCGTTGACCGGGACGGCGATACGCAGTATTTT. Translation: CSVDRDGDTQYF. The chain has TRBV29-1 and TRBJ2-3, with D tentatively TRBD1 or TRBD2 (5 bases each). V dropped 3 bases and J dropped 6 bases, with 10 bases sitting between them. From germline, CDR1 is SQVTM and CDR2 ANQGSEA. This CDR3 spans 12 amino acids.

The chain recombines TRBV6-4 with TRBJ2-3; no firm D call. This CDR3 comprises 15 residues. CDR1 and CDR2 from the germline V gene are MRHNA and SNTAGT. V shed 0 bases and J shed 2 bases, with 9 bases lying between them. The CDR3 sequence is CASSDSIGSTDTQYF. The DNA for the CDR3 is TGTGCCAGCAGTGACTCGATTGGTTCCACAGATACGCAGTATTTT.

The rearrangement uses TRBV10-3 and TRBJ2-5; 7 bases align to TRBD2. The ends lost 2 bases at V and 3 bases at J; junction bases unmatched: 3. The CDR3 runs to 14 residues. Per the germline V gene, CDR1 is ENHRY and CDR2 is SYGVKD. The CDR3 sequence: CAISEPGLEETQYF. The CDR3 DNA sequence: TGTGCCATCAGTGAGCCCGGACTAGAAGAGACCCAGTACTTC.

This clone appeared a few times. This sequence joins TRBV4-1 and TRBJ2-1; perhaps TRBD2 as D (5 bases). The CDR3 runs 13 residues. Germline V gene lookup returns CDR1 MGHRA and CDR2 YSYEKL. Deletions cut 1 base from V and 10 bases from J, with 11 bases between. CDR3 loop: CASSQAGGDEQFF. CDR3 DNA: TGCGCCAGCAGCCAAGCCGGAGGCGACGAGCAGTTCTTC.

V is TRBV11-1 and J is TRBJ2-3; D not resolved. Trimming took off 3 bases at V and 8 bases at J, with 12 bases between the two ends. This CDR3 has 13 amino acids. Germline values: CDR1 SGHAT, CDR2 FQDESV (reference sequence). CDR3: CASSFRSHGTQYF. CDR3 sequence (DNA): TGTGCCAGCAGCTTCCGAAGCCATGGTACGCAGTATTTT. Filled out from reference TRBV11-1 and TRBJ2-3, the complete variable domain reads EAEVAQSPRYKITEKSQAVAFWCDPISGHATLYWYRQILGQGPELLVQFQDESVVDDSQLPKDRFSAERLKGVDSTLKIQPAELGDSAMYLCASSFRSHGTQYFGPGTRLTVL.

The rearrangement joins TRBV30 to TRBJ2-5; D is unresolved. The end of the DNA fits TRBJ2-7 better, so the J call may be wrong. The CDR3 is 13 residues long. Germline V gives CDR1 GTSNPN, CDR2 SVGIG (reference sequence). The CDR3 region has the DNA TGTGCCTGGAGTCTAGGTGTCTCCTACGAGCAGTACTTC. As protein: CAWSLGVSYEQYF.

This clone has a count of ten or more. The J gene is TRBJ2-7, the V gene TRBV28; 13 bases fit TRBD2. V was pared by 5 bases and J by 2 bases, with 6 bases of the junction left unmatched. The CDR3 loop spans 16 amino acids. Germline V gene sequence: CDR1 MDHEN, CDR2 SYDVKM. CDR3 region: CASSPAGTSGAYEQYF. DNA for the CDR3: TGTGCCAGCAGTCCCGCCGGGACTAGCGGGGCCTACGAGCAGTACTTC.

This clone was counted between two and nine times. The V call is TRBV5-1, the J call TRBJ2-3; 11 bases are shared with TRBD2. With 6 bases clipped from V and 2 bases from J, the junction kept 8 bases outside the gene matches. The CDR3 spans 16 residues. In germline, CDR1 is SGHRS, CDR2 YFSETQ. CDR3 DNA: TGCGCCAGCAACACCGGGACTAGCGGTGTCACAGATACGCAGTATTTT. Translating it yields CASNTGTSGVTDTQYF. The variable domain in full, with the rest retrieved from reference TRBV5-1 and TRBJ2-3, is KAGVTQTPRYLIKTRGQQVTLSCSPISGHRSVSWYQQTPGQGLQFLFEYFSETQRNKGNFPGRFSGRQFSNSRSEMNVSTLELGDSALYLCASNTGTSGVTDTQYFGPGTRLTVL.

V gene TRBV5-4 combines with J gene TRBJ1-1; a possible D gene is TRBD1 (6 bases). V was clipped by 4 bases and J by 2 bases, with 9 bases between them. The CDR3 length is 13 residues. Germline CDR1 SGHNT, CDR2 YYREEE (reference sequence). CDR3 nucleotide sequence: TGTGCCAGCAGCGGACAGAAAAACACTGAAGCTTTCTTT. Translating it yields CASSGQKNTEAFF.

This rearrangement joins TRBV7-9 to TRBJ2-3, with TRBD2 matching over 9 bases. The V gene end was trimmed by 4 bases and the J gene end by 1 base; junction bases not matched to a gene: 3. This CDR3 comprises 15 residues. CDR1 is SEHNR, CDR2 FQNEAQ, per germline (reference sequence). CDR3 residues: CASSSWTSGTDTQYF. The CDR3 nucleotides read TGTGCCAGCAGCTCCTGGACTAGCGGCACAGATACGCAGTATTTT.